The text below deals with one TCR beta chain. The clone's antigen remains unknown. One base away there is no much larger clone; base qualities are not given. This entry is derived from a study of CD8+CD57+ T cells in acquired aplastic anemia listed by TCRdb under 2018. In terms of the full investigation: DNA extracted from sorted CD4+ and CD8+ cells had a mean of around 3 ug, with a range of about 0.2 to 30 ug. CD8+CD57+ expansion was defined as a frequency above the mean frequency observed in healthy subjects.

Relative to germline, V is 1 base shorter and J is 8 bases shorter, with 10 bases between their ends. Reading the germline V gene gives CDR1 MGHRA and CDR2 YSYEKL. Taken from cysteine to phenylalanine, the CDR3 has 13 residues. The read is trimmed to its CDR3 DNA, 39 bases read in frame from base 1. Patients chosen for sequencing had shown expansion of CD8+CD57+ cells by flow cytometry. Every patient had a diagnosis of severe acquired aplastic anemia based on International Study of Aplastic Anemia and Agranulocytosis and Camitta criteria. No therapy had been received by the patients at the time of blood sampling. In this study, sorted CD4+ and CD8+ T cells from the blood of healthy subjects and of severe aplastic anemia patients had their TCR repertoires deep-sequenced. Patients were enrolled in the USA under clinicaltrials.gov protocols 00001620, 01623167, 00001397, 00071045, 00081523 and 00961064. Ficoll-Paque density gradient centrifugation was used to isolate peripheral blood mononuclear cells. Before DNA extraction, CD4+ and CD8+ T cells were sorted with FACS or magnetic beads.

The research as a whole found: Although some 28 CD8+ CDR3 sequences were shared by patients and controls, these sequences appeared highly expressed in patients and within the immunodominant clones of patients. No significant difference in CD8+ Simpson's diversity was found between patients and healthy controls (P=0.060).

Genomic DNA was used as template for profiling of TCR beta VDJ combinations and CDR3 sequences. An Illumina HiSeq 2000 was used for TCR repertoire sequencing. In the paper's pipeline: TRBV/TRBJ rearrangement plots, CDR3 size and DJ length profiles, and Simpson's diversity index were used to evaluate the repertoires. The most abundant DNA sequence in the deep sequencing data was taken as the immunodominant clone. CDR3 amino acid sequences were screened for sharing across subjects and were compared with published repertoires and the VDJdb database. TCRdb cleaned the public reads at Q25 with fastp, built clones with MiXCR and kept in-frame beta chains. Each CDR3 protein gets just one entry, which takes the most common genes and DNA from the rows behind it. TCRdb's processing, not the study's, gives the V and J calls here. This sample has hundreds of thousands of distinct CDR3 sequences in its table, and less than 35% of those were observed once. Roughly 0.89% of the sample is taken by the ten largest.

This sequence originates from a human donor with aplastic anemia. Sequencing was performed on sorted CD4+, CD8+, or CD8+CD57+ T cells (not recorded which) from PBMCs. The rearrangement combines TRBV4-1 with TRBJ2-3, with no confidently assigned D gene. The CDR3 region reads CASSQAFEGTQYF. The nucleotide sequence reads TGCGCCAGCAGCCAAGCGTTCGAAGGTACGCAGTATTTT.